Listed below are T cell receptor beta chains from one sample, sequenced in a study of shared clonotypes between healthy human individuals. Here immunoSEQ multiplex PCR was the method, and the copy in TCRdb shows in-frame clones only, minus some. The sample has roughly 2,000,000 clones, approximately 94% seen once. The sequenced sample consisted of naive CD8+ T cells sorted from blood. These receptors originate from a man between 18 and 29 years old in good health. The CDR3 runs from the conserved cysteine through the conserved F or W. The D gene is left open where the match is weak. A row's size may be missing; if present it is once, few, many or a size class.

j_call clone_size v_call d_call cdr3_length cdr3_aa cdr3_nt
TRBJ2-5 NA TRBV5-1 TRBD2 13 CASSSRGEETQYF TGCGCCAGCAGCTCTCGGGGGGAAGAGACCCAGTACTTC
TRBJ2-7 NA TRBV6-5 NA 15 CASSYSGDGLYEQYF TGTGCCAGCAGTTACTCGGGGGACGGCCTCTACGAGCAGTACTTC
TRBJ1-2 NA TRBV7-9 TRBD1 14 CASSPGQGLRGYTF TGTGCCAGCAGCCCCGGACAGGGTCTCCGTGGCTACACCTTC
TRBJ2-5 NA TRBV6-5 TRBD1 15 CASSYVGDREETQYF TGTGCCAGCAGTTACGTAGGGGACAGGGAAGAGACCCAGTACTTC
TRBJ2-3 NA TRBV9 NA 13 CASSVEGLDTQYF TGTGCCAGCAGCGTAGAGGGACTAGATACGCAGTATTTT
TRBJ1-1 NA TRBV29-1 NA 14 CSVEDGERWTEAFF TGCAGCGTTGAAGATGGGGAGAGGTGGACTGAAGCTTTCTTT
TRBJ2-1 once TRBV6-5 NA 13 CASSPPPYNEQFF TGTGCCAGCAGCCCTCCCCCCTACAATGAGCAGTTCTTC
TRBJ2-7 NA TRBV30 NA 12 CAWSPSGNEQYF TGTGCCTGGAGCCCATCAGGAAACGAGCAGTACTTC
TRBJ1-5 NA TRBV15 TRBD1 15 CATSRDRGHGQPQHF TGTGCCACCAGCAGAGACAGGGGGCATGGCCAGCCCCAGCATTTT
TRBJ2-7 NA TRBV28 NA 12 CASSFWDHEQYF TGTGCCAGCAGTTTTTGGGACCACGAGCAGTACTTC
TRBJ2-1 NA TRBV5-4 NA 12 CASSLRSGEQFF TGTGCCAGCAGCTTGAGGAGCGGGGAGCAGTTCTTC
TRBJ2-7 NA TRBV4-1 TRBD2 16 CASSQEVGLAFYEQYF TGCGCCAGCAGCCAAGAGGTGGGACTAGCGTTCTACGAGCAGTACTTC
TRBJ2-7 NA TRBV19 NA 14 CASSMEFEFYEQYF TGTGCCAGTAGTATGGAATTTGAGTTCTACGAGCAGTACTTC
TRBJ1-1 NA TRBV7-9 NA 14 CASSLPQPNTEAFF TGTGCCAGCAGCTTACCACAGCCCAACACTGAAGCTTTCTTT
TRBJ2-7 NA TRBV11-1 NA 12 CASSLPRYEQYF TGTGCCAGCAGCCTCCCCCGTTACGAGCAGTACTTC
TRBJ1-1 NA TRBV30 NA 12 CAWSVRSAEAFF TGTGCCTGGAGTGTACGCAGTGCTGAAGCTTTCTTT
TRBJ2-7 NA TRBV9 TRBD2 15 CASSAGLAETYEQYF TGTGCCAGCAGCGCGGGACTAGCGGAGACCTACGAGCAGTACTTC
TRBJ2-7 NA TRBV14 NA 16 CASSQEVGTKGDEQYF TGTGCCAGCAGCCAGGAAGTCGGCACCAAGGGGGACGAGCAGTACTTC
TRBJ1-6 NA TRBV4-1 NA 18 CASSQAVGLGSYNSPLHF TGCGCCAGCAGCCAAGCGGTGGGGTTAGGTTCCTATAATTCACCCCTCCACTTT
TRBJ2-2 NA TRBV9 TRBD1 17 CASSTPGTGENTGELFF TGTGCCAGCAGCACCCCCGGGACAGGGGAGAACACCGGGGAGCTGTTTTTT
TRBJ2-3 NA TRBV10-1 TRBD1 15 CASSGPGQRTDTQYF TGCGCCAGCAGTGGCCCGGGACAGCGCACAGATACGCAGTATTTT
TRBJ2-7 NA TRBV27 TRBD2 16 CASSLSTSGTFYEQYF TGTGCCAGCAGTTTATCGACTAGCGGGACGTTCTACGAGCAGTACTTC
TRBJ2-7 NA TRBV5-5 NA 13 CASSLYRDYEQYF TGTGCCAGCAGCTTGTACCGGGACTACGAGCAGTACTTC
TRBJ1-6 NA TRBV4-1 TRBD1 15 CASSQGDRGGSPLHF TGCGCCAGCAGCCAAGGAGACAGGGGAGGGTCACCCCTCCACTTT
TRBJ2-7 NA TRBV21-1 NA 11 CASIDWGEQYF TGTGCCAGCATCGACTGGGGCGAGCAGTACTTC
TRBJ2-1 NA TRBV4-3 TRBD1 16 CASSQVPGTEGNEQFF TGCGCCAGCAGCCAAGTCCCCGGGACAGAAGGCAATGAGCAGTTCTTC
TRBJ1-2 NA TRBV6-6 NA 10 CASSGTLETF TGTGCCAGCAGCGGGACTCTGGAAACCTTC
TRBJ1-4 NA TRBV5-8 NA 15 CASSETQSIGEKLFF TGTGCCAGCAGCGAAACCCAGAGCATTGGTGAAAAACTGTTTTTT
TRBJ2-7 NA TRBV27 TRBD2 17 CASSLSWSAGGSYEQYF TGTGCCAGCAGTTTATCTTGGTCTGCGGGGGGTTCCTACGAGCAGTACTTC
TRBJ2-7 NA TRBV15 TRBD1 16 CATSRETGQGAYEQYF TGTGCCACCAGCAGAGAAACAGGACAGGGGGCCTACGAGCAGTACTTC
TRBJ2-1 NA TRBV30 TRBD2 15 CAWSEAGEPYNEQFF TGTGCCTGGAGTGAGGCGGGAGAACCTTACAATGAGCAGTTCTTC
TRBJ2-7 NA TRBV2 TRBD2 15 CASSEMGGLVGEQYF TGTGCCAGCAGTGAAATGGGGGGACTAGTAGGCGAGCAGTACTTC
TRBJ2-1 NA TRBV11-2 NA 14 CASSQIGSYNEQFF TGTGCCAGCAGCCAGATCGGCTCCTACAATGAGCAGTTCTTC
TRBJ2-1 once TRBV19 TRBD2 14 CASSYGTSYNEQFF TGTGCCAGTAGTTATGGGACTAGTTACAATGAGCAGTTCTTC
TRBJ2-7 NA TRBV7-9 NA 15 CASSPGRNGTYEQYF TGTGCCAGCAGCCCGGGACGGAATGGGACCTACGAGCAGTACTTC
TRBJ2-7 NA TRBV5-1 NA 13 CASSLEGSYEQYF TGCGCCAGCAGCTTGGAAGGTTCCTACGAGCAGTACTTC
TRBJ2-5 NA TRBV5-6 NA 13 CASSLVQQETQYF TGTGCCAGCAGCTTGGTACAGCAAGAGACCCAGTACTTC
TRBJ2-7 NA TRBV6-6 TRBD2 15 CASSYSASGPYEQYF TGTGCCAGCAGTTACTCGGCTAGCGGACCCTACGAGCAGTACTTC
TRBJ1-1 NA TRBV29-1 NA 12 CSVQVMNTEAFF TGCAGCGTTCAGGTAATGAACACTGAAGCTTTCTTT
TRBJ2-5 NA TRBV5-5 TRBD2 18 CASSSTPRLAGGQETQYF TGTGCCAGCAGCTCCACGCCCCGACTAGCGGGAGGTCAAGAGACCCAGTACTTC
TRBJ1-5 NA TRBV2 TRBD1 14 CASSPGTGSQPQHF TGTGCCAGCAGTCCCGGGACAGGGAGTCAGCCCCAGCATTTT
TRBJ1-1 once TRBV4-1 NA 15 CASSQDLASLVEAFF TGCGCCAGCAGCCAAGATTTGGCGAGCCTGGTTGAAGCTTTCTTT
TRBJ1-2 NA TRBV7-9 NA 13 CASSLGRDGGYTF TGTGCCAGCAGCTTAGGCAGGGATGGTGGCTACACCTTC